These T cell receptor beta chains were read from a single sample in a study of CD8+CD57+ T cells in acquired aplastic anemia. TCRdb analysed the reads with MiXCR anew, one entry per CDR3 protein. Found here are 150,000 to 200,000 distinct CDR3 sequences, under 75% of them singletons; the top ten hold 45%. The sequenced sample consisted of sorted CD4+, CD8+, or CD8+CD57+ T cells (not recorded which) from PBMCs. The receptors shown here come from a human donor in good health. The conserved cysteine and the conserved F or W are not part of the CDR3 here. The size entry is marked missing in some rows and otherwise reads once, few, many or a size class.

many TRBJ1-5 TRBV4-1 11 ASSQTGNQPQH
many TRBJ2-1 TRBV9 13 ASSARDRAANEQF
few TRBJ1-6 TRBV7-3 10 ASDGPDSPLH
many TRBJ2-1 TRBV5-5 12 ASSLGFSPAEQF
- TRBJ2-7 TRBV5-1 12 ASSNTGNLYEQY
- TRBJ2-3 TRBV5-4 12 ASSFRQGADTQY
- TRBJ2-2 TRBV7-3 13 ASSVLSVNTGELF
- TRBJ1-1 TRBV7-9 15 ASSLRGGGHKPTEAF
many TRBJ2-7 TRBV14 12 ASSQSGRWDEQY
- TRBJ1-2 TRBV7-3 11 ASSLGQGGDYT
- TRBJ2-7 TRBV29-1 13 SVEGGRQEFYEQY
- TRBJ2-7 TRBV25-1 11 ASFGQTSYEQY
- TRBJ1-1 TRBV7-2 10 ASSLPMNEAF
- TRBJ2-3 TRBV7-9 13 ASSWSGGVADTQY